This T cell receptor (beta chain) was sequenced in a study of cytomegalovirus exposure and HLA in healthy donors. Study observations and caveats: There were approximately 150 TCR beta chains listed as cytomegalovirus-associated. In vitro, three CMV-associated chains proved specific for CMV antigens.

In regard to this clone: Its antigen is undetermined.

While the first cohort had 600 to 800 subjects, the donors belonged to the separate validation cohort of more than 95 subjects. V lost 4 bases, J lost 4 bases, and 10 bases stayed unmatched. This CDR3 spans 16 amino acids. Germline CDR1 LNHNV, CDR2 YYDKDF (reference sequence). Assay used: immunoSEQ multiplex PCR; TCRdb lists only in-frame clones, some missing. Here the sample spans some 180,000 clones, around nine tenths being singletons. The rearrangement links TRBV15 to TRBJ1-5; 7 nucleotides agree with TRBD1. Sequences were obtained from PBMCs. The sequence was obtained from a man aged 25 to 40 in good health and CMV-seropositive. CDR3 protein: CATSTGDRVRNQPQHF. CDR3 coding DNA: TGTGCCACCAGCACTGGAGACAGGGTAAGGAATCAGCCCCAGCATTTT. Variable domain in full (rest from reference TRBV15 and TRBJ1-5): DAMVIQNPRYQVTQFGKPVTLSCSQTLNHNVMYWYQQKSSQAPKLLFHYYDKDFNNEADTPDNFQSRRPNTSFCFLDIRSPGLGDTAMYLCATSTGDRVRNQPQHFGDGTRLSIL.